The clone carrying this T cell receptor beta chain was observed a single time. These data belong to a study of blood T cell repertoires in COVID-19. The study assigned cohorts using participant-reported clinical history. V dropped 4 bases and J dropped 7; count of bases not matched to a gene: 12. The CDR3 has 15 residues. CDR1 MGHDK and CDR2 SYGVNS come from the germline V gene. Sequenced by immunoSEQ multiplex PCR; TCRdb stores in-frame clones only, minus some. Here the sample spans approximately 160,000 clones, approximately 80% being singletons. This sequence originates from a man between 40 and 49 years old who had recovered from COVID-19. The chain uses TRBV25-1 and TRBJ1-1, with 7 nucleotides matching TRBD1. Sequenced sample: PBMCs or T cells enriched from blood (not recorded which). In nucleotides, the CDR3 is TGTGCCAGCAGTGCTACCAGGGACAGTTTCCGTGAAGCTTTCTTT. Its translation is CASSATRDSFREAFF. The entire variable domain, with the rest obtained from reference TRBV25-1 and TRBJ1-1, is as follows: EADIYQTPRYLVIGTGKKITLECSQTMGHDKMYWYQQDPGMELHLIHYSYGVNSTEKGDLSSESTVSRIRTEHFPLTLESARPSHTSQYLCASSATRDSFREAFFGQGTRLTVV.